These 4 T cell receptor beta chains were all obtained from the same sample, sequenced in a study of cytomegalovirus exposure and HLA in healthy donors (dated by TCRdb to the late 2010s). Library generation was performed with the immunoSEQ multiplex PCR assay. Here the immuneACCESS table is served through TCRdb, limited to in-frame sequences with V and J called. Missing clones are a known gap in these copies; in checked studies unresolved V genes cover under half, and the rest lacks a known reason. Within this sample are 200,000 to 250,000 clones, with almost 90% of them counted one time only. The top ten constitute about 2.7% of the sample. Sequenced input: PBMCs. The receptors were sampled from a young woman in good health and CMV-seronegative.

This chain joins TRBV28 and TRBJ2-3; 8 nucleotides align to TRBD2. CDR1 is MDHEN and CDR2 is SYDVKM in the germline V gene. The CDR3 runs 18 residues. V shed 5 bases and J 2 bases; nucleotides not matched to a gene: 15. In DNA form, the CDR3 reads TGTGCCAGCAGTGTGTGGAGGGTGTCGGGAGGGCCCACAGATACGCAGTATTTT. It yields the protein CASSVWRVSGGPTDTQYF.

The chain has TRBV19 and TRBJ2-2; TRBD1 matches 8 bases. V shed 8 bases and J 7 bases; nucleotides not matched to a gene: 6. CDR3 length: 13 amino acids. In germline, CDR1 is LNHDA, CDR2 SQIVND (reference sequence). The CDR3 spells CASRSTGVGELFF. CDR3 sequence (DNA): TGTGCCAGTCGGTCGACAGGGGTCGGGGAGCTGTTTTTT.

V gene TRBV6-1 combines with J gene TRBJ1-1; D is unresolved. Germline-derived CDR1 and CDR2 are MNHNS and SASEGT. The germline V and J ends were trimmed by 1 base and 1 base, with 7 bases remaining between them. The CDR3 has 14 amino acids. The CDR3 DNA reads TGTGCCAGCAGTGAAGTGATCGGGAACACTGAAGCTTTCTTT. Amino acids: CASSEVIGNTEAFF.

The chain uses TRBV9 and TRBJ2-7; D call uncertain. The germline V and J ends were trimmed by 0 bases and 3 bases, with 10 bases remaining between them. Germline V gene sequence: CDR1 SGDLS, CDR2 YYNGEE. This CDR3 region has 14 residues. For the CDR3, the DNA is TGTGCCAGCAGCGTAGCTGCGGTAAACTACGAGCAGTACTTC. Residues: CASSVAAVNYEQYF.